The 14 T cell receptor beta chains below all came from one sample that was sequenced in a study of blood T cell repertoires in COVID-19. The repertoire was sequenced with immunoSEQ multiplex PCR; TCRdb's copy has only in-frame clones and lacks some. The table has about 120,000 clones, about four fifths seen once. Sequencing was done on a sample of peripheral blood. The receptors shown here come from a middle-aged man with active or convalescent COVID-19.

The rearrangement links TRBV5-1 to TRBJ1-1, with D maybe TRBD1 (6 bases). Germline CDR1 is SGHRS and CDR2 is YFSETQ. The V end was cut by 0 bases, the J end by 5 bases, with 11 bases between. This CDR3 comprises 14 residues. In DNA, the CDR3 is TGCGCCAGCAGCTTGGGGGGGCCAGGAACTGAAGCTTTCTTT. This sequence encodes CASSLGGPGTEAFF.

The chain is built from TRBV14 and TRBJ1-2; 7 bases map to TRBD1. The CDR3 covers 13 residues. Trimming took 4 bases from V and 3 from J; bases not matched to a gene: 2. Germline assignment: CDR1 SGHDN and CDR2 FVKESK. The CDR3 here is CASSPGQYYGYTF. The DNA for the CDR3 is TGTGCCAGCAGCCCGGGACAGTACTATGGCTACACCTTC.

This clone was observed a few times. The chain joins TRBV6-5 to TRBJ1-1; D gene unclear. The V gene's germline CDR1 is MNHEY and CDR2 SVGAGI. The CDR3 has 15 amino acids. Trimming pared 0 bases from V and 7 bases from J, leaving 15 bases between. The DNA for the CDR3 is TGTGCCAGCAGTTACTCGAGGTTATCCGGGGTTGAAGCTTTCTTT. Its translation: CASSYSRLSGVEAFF.

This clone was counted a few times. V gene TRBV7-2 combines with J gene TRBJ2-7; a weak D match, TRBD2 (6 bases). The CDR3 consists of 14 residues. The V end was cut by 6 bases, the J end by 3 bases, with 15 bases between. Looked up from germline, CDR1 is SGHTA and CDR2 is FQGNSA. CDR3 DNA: TGTGCCAGCAGGAGGTTGGCGGGGAACTACGAGCAGTACTTC. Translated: CASRRLAGNYEQYF.

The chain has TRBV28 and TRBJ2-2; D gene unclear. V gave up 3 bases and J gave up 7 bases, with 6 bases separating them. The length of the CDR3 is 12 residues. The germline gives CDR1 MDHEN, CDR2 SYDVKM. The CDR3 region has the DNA TGTGCCAGCAGTTTGACAATCGGGGAGCTGTTTTTT. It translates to CASSLTIGELFF.

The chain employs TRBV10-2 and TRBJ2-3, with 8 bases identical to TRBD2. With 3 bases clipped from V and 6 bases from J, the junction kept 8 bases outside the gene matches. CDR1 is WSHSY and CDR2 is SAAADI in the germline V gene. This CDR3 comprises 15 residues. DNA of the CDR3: TGCGCCAGCAGTGATGGCGGGGGGCAATGGGATACGCAGTATTTT. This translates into CASSDGGGQWDTQYF.

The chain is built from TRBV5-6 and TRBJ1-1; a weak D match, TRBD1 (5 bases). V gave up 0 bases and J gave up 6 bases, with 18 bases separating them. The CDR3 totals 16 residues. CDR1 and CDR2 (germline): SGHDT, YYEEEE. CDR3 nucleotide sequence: TGTGCCAGCAGCTTGGCCCGGGAGGGGCCGGGGCCTGAAGCTTTCTTT. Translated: CASSLAREGPGPEAFF.

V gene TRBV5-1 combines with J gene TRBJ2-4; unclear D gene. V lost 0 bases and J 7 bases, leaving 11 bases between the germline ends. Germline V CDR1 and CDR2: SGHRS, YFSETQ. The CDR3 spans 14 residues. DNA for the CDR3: TGCGCCAGCAGCTTGGGCGCCGCCGCCAACATTCAGTACTTC. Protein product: CASSLGAAANIQYF.

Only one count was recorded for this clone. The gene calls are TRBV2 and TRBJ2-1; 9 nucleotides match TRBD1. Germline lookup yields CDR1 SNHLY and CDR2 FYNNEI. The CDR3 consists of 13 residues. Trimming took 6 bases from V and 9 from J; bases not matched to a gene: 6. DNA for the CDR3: TGTGCCAGCAGCCGGACAGGGGAGGGTGAGCAGTTCTTC. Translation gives CASSRTGEGEQFF.

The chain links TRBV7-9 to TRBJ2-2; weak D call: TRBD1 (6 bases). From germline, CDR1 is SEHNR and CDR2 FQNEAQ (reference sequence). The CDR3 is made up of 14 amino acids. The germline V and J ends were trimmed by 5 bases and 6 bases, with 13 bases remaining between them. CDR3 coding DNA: TGTGCCAGCAGCCATCAAACAGGGCCCGGGGAGCTGTTTTTT. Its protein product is CASSHQTGPGELFF.

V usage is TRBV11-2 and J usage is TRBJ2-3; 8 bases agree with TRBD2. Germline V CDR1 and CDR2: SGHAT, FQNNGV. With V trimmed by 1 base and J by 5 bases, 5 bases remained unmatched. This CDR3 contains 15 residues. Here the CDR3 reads CASSLAGGPLDTQYF. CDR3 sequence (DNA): TGTGCCAGCAGCTTAGCGGGGGGGCCCCTAGATACGCAGTATTTT.

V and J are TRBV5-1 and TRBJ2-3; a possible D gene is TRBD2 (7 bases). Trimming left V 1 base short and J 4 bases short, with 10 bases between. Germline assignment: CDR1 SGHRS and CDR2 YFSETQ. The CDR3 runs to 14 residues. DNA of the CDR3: TGCGCCAGCAGCTTGAGGGAGGGGGCAGATACGCAGTATTTT. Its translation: CASSLREGADTQYF. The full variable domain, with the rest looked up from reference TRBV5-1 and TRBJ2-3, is KAGVTQTPRYLIKTRGQQVTLSCSPISGHRSVSWYQQTPGQGLQFLFEYFSETQRNKGNFPGRFSGRQFSNSRSEMNVSTLELGDSALYLCASSLREGADTQYFGPGTRLTVL.

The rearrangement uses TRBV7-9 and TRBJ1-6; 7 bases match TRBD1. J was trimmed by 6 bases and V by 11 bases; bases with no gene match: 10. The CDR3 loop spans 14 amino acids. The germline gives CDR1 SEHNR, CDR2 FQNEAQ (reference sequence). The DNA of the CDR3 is TGTGCCGGACGGGACAGCTGGTTTAATTCACCCCTCCACTTT. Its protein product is CAGRDSWFNSPLHF.

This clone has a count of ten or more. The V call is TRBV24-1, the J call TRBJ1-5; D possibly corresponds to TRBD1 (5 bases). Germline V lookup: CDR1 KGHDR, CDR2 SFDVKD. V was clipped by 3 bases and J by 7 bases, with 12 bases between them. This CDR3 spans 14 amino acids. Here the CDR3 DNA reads TGTGCCACCAGTGATGCTGGGGCGAGACAGCCCCAGCATTTT. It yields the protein CATSDAGARQPQHF.